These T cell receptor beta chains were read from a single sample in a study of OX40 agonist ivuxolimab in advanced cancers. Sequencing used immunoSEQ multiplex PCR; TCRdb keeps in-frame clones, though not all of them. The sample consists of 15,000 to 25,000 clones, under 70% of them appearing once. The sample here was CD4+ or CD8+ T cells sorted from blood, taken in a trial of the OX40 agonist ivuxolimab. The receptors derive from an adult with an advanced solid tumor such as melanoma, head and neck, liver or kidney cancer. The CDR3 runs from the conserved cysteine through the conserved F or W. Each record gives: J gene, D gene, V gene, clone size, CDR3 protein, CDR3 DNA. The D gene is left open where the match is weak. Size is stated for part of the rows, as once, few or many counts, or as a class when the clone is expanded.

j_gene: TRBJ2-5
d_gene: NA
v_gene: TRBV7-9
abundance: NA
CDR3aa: CASSLSVGQETQYF
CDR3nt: TGTGCCAGCAGCCTATCGGTCGGGCAAGAGACCCAGTACTTC

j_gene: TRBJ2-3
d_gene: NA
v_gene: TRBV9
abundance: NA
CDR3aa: CASSVGDWWGDTQYF
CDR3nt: TGTGCCAGCAGCGTAGGGGATTGGTGGGGAGATACGCAGTATTTT

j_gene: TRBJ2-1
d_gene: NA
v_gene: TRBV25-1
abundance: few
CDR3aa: CATERGEQFF
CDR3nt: TGTGCCACAGAGCGTGGGGAGCAGTTCTTC

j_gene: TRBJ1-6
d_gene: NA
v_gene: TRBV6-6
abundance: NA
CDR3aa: CASTQTGGSPLHF
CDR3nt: TGTGCCAGCACCCAAACCGGAGGTTCACCCCTCCACTTT

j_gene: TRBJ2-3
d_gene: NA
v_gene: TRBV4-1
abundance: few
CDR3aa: CASSHPGHTDTQYF
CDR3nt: TGCGCCAGCAGCCATCCGGGACACACAGATACGCAGTATTTT

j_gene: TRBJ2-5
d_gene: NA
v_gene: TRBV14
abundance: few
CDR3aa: CASSHASWEETQYF
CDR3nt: TGTGCCAGCAGCCACGCTTCCTGGGAAGAGACCCAGTACTTC

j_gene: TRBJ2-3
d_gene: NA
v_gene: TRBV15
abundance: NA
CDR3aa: CATTGKSDTQYF
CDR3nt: TGTGCCACCACGGGGAAGTCCGATACGCAGTATTTT

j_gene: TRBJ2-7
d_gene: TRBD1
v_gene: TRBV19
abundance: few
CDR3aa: CASTDRLRFYEQYF
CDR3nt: TGTGCCAGTACGGACAGGCTAAGGTTCTACGAGCAGTACTTC

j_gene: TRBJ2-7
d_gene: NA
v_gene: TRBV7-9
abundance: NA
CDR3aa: CASSLGGGYEQYF
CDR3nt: TGTGCCAGCAGCTTAGGAGGCGGCTACGAGCAGTACTTC

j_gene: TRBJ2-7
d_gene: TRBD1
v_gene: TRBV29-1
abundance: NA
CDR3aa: CSVDYSGTGAHEQYF
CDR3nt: TGCAGCGTGGATTATAGCGGGACAGGGGCCCACGAGCAGTACTTC